This record covers a single T cell receptor (beta chain). The antigen is not known. One end of the junction fails to match germline, which may point to a read error. Other DNA sequences in this sample translate to the same CDR3. CD4+ T cell isolation took place after about nine days of culture. The sample is drawn from a study of vaccination effects on CD4 cells after COVID-19. Study-wide results and caveats: Convalescent patients were scarce, and early post-infection timepoints were absent.

The table came from immunoSEQ multiplex PCR; TCRdb's copy has only in-frame clones and leaves some out. The sample lists around 41,000 clones, roughly 82% occurring once. Germline V gene lookup returns CDR1 LGHDT and CDR2 YNNKEL (reference sequence). This CDR3 is 12 amino acids long. The sequenced sample was CD4+ T cells from PBMCs cultured without peptide, obtained before COVID-19 vaccination. The V call is TRBV3-1 (or the pseudogene TRBV3-2), the J call TRBJ2-2; a weak D match, TRBD2 (5 bases). The origin of this receptor is a human donor who received a COVID-19 vaccine. CDR3 region: CASSQWTGELFF. The CDR3 nucleotides read TGTGCCAGCAGCCAGTGGACCGGGGAGCTATTTTTT.